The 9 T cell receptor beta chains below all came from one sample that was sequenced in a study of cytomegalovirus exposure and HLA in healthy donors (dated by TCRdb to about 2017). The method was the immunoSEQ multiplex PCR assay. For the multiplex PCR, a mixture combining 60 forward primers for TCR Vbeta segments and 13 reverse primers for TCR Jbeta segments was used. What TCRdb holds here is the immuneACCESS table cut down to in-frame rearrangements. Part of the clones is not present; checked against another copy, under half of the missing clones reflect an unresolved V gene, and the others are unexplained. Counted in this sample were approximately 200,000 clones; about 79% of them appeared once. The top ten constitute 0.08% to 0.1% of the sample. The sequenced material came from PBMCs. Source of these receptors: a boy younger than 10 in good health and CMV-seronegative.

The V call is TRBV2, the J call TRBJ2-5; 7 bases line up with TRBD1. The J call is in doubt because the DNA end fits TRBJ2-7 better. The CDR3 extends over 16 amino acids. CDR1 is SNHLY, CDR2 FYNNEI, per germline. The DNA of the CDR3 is TGTGCCAGCAGTGAATATTCCGGGGACAGCTCCTACGAGCAGTACTTC. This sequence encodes CASSEYSGDSSYEQYF.

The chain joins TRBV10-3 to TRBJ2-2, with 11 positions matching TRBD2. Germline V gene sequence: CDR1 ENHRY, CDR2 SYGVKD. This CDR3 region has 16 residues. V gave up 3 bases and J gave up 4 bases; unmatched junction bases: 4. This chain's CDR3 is CAISDDSGGATGELFF. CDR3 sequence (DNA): TGTGCCATCAGTGATGATAGCGGGGGGGCCACCGGGGAGCTGTTTTTT.

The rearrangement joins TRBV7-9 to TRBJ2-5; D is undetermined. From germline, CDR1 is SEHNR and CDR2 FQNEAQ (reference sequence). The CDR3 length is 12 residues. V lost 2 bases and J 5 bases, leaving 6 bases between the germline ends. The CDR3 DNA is TGTGCCAGCAGCTTAAATCTGGAGACCCAGTACTTC. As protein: CASSLNLETQYF.

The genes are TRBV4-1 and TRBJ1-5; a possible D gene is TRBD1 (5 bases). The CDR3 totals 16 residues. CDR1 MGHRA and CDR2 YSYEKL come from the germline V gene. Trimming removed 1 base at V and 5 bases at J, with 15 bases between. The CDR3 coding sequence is TGCGCCAGCAGCCAAGGGGGCCTGGAGGGCTATCAGCCCCAGCATTTT. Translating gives CASSQGGLEGYQPQHF.

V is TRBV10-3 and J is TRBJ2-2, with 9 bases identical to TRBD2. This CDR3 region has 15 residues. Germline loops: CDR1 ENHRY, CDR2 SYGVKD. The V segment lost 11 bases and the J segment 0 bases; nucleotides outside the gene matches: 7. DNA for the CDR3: TGTGCCGCCCGTAGCGGGGGAACGAACACCGGGGAGCTGTTTTTT. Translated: CAARSGGTNTGELFF.

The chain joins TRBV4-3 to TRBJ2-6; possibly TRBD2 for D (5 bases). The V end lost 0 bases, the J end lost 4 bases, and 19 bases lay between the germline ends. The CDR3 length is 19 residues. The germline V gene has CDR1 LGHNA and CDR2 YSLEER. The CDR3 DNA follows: TGCGCCAGCAGCCAAGATTGGGGAGTCCCCTGGGAGGGGGCCAACGTCCTGACTTTC. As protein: CASSQDWGVPWEGANVLTF.

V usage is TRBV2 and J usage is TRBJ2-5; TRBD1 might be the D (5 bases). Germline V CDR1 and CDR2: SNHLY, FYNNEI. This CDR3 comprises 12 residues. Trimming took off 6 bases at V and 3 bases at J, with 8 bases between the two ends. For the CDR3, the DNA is TGTGCCAGCAGCCTAGGGGAAGAGACCCAGTACTTC. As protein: CASSLGEETQYF.

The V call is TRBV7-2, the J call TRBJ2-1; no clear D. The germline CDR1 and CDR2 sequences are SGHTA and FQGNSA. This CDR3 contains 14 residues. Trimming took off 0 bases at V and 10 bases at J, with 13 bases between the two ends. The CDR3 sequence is CASSLAHSSGEQFF. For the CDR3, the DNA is TGTGCCAGCAGCTTAGCCCATTCTAGTGGGGAGCAGTTCTTC.

The CDR3 nucleotides are TGTGCCAGCAGCCGTCGGGAGTTTTCTAGGGTCCCCCTCCACTTT. Translated, it gives CASSRREFSRVPLHF. The chain uses TRBV21-1 and TRBJ1-6. TRBV21-1 is flagged as a pseudogene. This CDR3 is 15 amino acids long.